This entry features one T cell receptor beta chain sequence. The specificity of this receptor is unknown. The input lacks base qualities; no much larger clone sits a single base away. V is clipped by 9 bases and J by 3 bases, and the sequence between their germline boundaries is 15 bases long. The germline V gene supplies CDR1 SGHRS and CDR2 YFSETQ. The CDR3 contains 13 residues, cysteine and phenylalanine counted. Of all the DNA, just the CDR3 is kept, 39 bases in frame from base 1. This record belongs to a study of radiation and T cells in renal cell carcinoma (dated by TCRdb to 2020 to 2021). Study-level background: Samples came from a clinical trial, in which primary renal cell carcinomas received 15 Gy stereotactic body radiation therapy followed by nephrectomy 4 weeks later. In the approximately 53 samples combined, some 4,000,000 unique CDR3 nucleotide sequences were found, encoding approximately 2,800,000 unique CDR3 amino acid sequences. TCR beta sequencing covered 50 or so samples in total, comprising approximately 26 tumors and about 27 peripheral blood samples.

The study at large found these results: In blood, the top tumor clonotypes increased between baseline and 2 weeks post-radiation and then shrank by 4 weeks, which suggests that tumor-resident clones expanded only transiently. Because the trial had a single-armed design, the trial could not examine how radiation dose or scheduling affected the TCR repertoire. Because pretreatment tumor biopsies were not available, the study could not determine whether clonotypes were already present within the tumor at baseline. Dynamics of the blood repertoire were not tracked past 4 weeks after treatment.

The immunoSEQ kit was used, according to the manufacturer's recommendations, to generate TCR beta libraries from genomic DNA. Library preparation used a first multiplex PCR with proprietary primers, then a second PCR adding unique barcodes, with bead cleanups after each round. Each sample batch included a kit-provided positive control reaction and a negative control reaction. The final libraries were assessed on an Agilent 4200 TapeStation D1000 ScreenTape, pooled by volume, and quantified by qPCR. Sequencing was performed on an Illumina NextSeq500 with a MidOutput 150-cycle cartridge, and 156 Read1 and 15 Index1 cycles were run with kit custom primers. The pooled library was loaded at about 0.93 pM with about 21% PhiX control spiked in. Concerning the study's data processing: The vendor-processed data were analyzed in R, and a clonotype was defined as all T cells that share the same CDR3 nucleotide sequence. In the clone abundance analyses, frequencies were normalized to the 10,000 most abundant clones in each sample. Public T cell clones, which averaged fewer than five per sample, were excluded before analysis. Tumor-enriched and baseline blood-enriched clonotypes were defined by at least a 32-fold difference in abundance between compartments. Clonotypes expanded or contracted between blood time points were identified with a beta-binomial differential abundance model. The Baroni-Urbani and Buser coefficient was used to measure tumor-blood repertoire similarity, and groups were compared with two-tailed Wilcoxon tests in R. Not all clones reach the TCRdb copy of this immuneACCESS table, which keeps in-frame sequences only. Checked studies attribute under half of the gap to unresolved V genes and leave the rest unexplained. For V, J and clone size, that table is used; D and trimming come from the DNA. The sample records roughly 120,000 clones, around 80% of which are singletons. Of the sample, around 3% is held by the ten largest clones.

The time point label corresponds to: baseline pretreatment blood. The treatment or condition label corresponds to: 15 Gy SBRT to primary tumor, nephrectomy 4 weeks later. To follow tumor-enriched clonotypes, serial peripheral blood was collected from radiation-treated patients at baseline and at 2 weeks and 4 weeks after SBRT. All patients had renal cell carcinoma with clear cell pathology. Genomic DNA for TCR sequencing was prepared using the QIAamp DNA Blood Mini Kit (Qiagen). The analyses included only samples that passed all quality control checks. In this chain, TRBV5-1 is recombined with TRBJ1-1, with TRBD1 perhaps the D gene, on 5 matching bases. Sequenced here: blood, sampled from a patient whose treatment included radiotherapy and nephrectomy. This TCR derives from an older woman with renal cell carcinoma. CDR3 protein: CATLDTADTEAFF. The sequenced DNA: TGCGCCACCCTGGACACCGCGGACACTGAAGCTTTCTTT.